The following is a T cell receptor (beta chain) sequence with its context. The sample originates from a study of blood T cell repertoires in COVID-19. Method: immunoSEQ multiplex PCR; TCRdb's copy keeps in-frame clones and lacks some. The sample lists roughly 300,000 clones, roughly 93% occurring once. The ends were cut back, 6 bases at V and 8 bases at J, with 10 bases in the middle. There are 11 residues in the CDR3. V and J are TRBV12-3 or TRBV12-4 and TRBJ1-2; D might be TRBD1 (5 bases). Material for sequencing was PBMCs or T cells enriched from blood (not recorded which). This TCR was sampled from a middle-aged woman with acute COVID-19. The CDR3 here is CASRATGGYTF. As DNA, the CDR3 is TGTGCCAGCAGAGCTACAGGAGGCTACACCTTC.